Below are 31 T cell receptor beta chains sequenced from a single sample in a study of identical twins. Each CDR3 protein gets one entry after TCRdb re-called the 5' RACE reads with MiXCR. Of roughly 720,000 distinct CDR3 sequences listed, 15% to 20% are singletons. A further study also used this sample, focusing on T cells expressing NK-cell markers.

Sequenced input: PBMCs. All receptors come from a woman between 18 and 30 years old in good health.

This clonotype was seen many times. V gene TRBV3-1 combines with J gene TRBJ1-2, with TRBD1 identical over 10 bases. Trimming cost V 4 bases and J 0 bases; bases outside gene matches: 2. This CDR3 is built from 15 residues. Per the germline V gene, CDR1 is LGHDT and CDR2 is YNNKEL (reference sequence). The chain's CDR3 is CASSLGTGANYGYTF. The CDR3 region has the DNA TGTGCCAGCAGCCTCGGGACAGGGGCTAACTATGGCTACACCTTC.

This clonotype was picked up one time. This rearrangement joins TRBV7-3 to TRBJ1-3, with D unclear. CDR3 length equals 13 residues. Germline CDR1 SGHTA, CDR2 FQGTGA. V lost 8 bases and J 4 bases, leaving 12 bases between the germline ends. CDR3 sequence (DNA): TGTGCCAGCGGGCCCTTTGGAGGAAACACCATATATTTT. Amino acid sequence: CASGPFGGNTIYF.

The chain couples TRBV5-5 to TRBJ2-7; no definite D call. Germline CDR1 is SGHKS and CDR2 is YYEKEE (reference sequence). The CDR3 covers 14 residues. Trimming took off 2 bases at V and 1 base at J, with 10 bases between the two ends. CDR3 nucleotide sequence: TGTGCCAGCAGCTTCCTCCGAACATCCTACGAGCAGTACTTC. Its translation: CASSFLRTSYEQYF.

The V call is TRBV12-3 or TRBV12-4, the J call TRBJ2-7, with 8 nucleotides matching TRBD2. The length of the CDR3 is 14 residues. With 5 bases clipped from V and 2 bases from J, the junction kept 5 bases outside the gene matches. The CDR3 reads CASSRSGSAYEQYF. As DNA, the CDR3 is TGTGCCAGCAGTCGGAGCGGGAGTGCCTACGAGCAGTACTTC.

This clonotype was detected only a few times. V is TRBV6-5 and J is TRBJ2-1; tentative D call: TRBD1 (5 bases). CDR3 length equals 15 residues. With 0 bases removed from V and 0 bases from J, the gap between germline ends came to 6 bases. CDR1 MNHEY and CDR2 SVGAGI come from the germline V gene. The DNA of the CDR3 is TGTGCCAGCAGTTACTCAGGGGACTCCTACAATGAGCAGTTCTTC. This translates into CASSYSGDSYNEQFF.

The V call is TRBV5-1, the J call TRBJ1-4; possibly TRBD1 for D (5 bases). There are 13 residues in the CDR3. CDR1 SGHRS and CDR2 YFSETQ come from the germline V gene. Trimming removed 4 bases from V and 12 bases from J, with 16 bases in between. Here the CDR3 DNA reads TGCGCCAGCAGCCCGGGACGAGGTATTGAACTGTTTTTT. This gives the protein CASSPGRGIELFF.

The gene calls are TRBV27 and TRBJ2-7; 7 bases align to TRBD1. From germline, CDR1 is MNHEY and CDR2 SMNVEV (reference sequence). There are 14 residues in the CDR3. Unmatched junction bases numbered 10, after V lost 6 bases and J lost 5 bases. CDR3 protein: CASRISGQAHEQYF. The DNA of the CDR3 is TGTGCCAGCAGAATCTCCGGACAGGCCCACGAGCAGTACTTC.

The CDR3 is CASSPTSRDEKLFF. DNA of the CDR3: TGTGCCAGCAGCCCAACCTCACGTGATGAAAAACTGTTTTTT. The chain employs TRBV11-2 and TRBJ1-4; D is unresolved. The CDR3 has 14 residues. From germline, CDR1 is SGHAT and CDR2 FQNNGV. V was cut by 5 bases and J by 6 bases, with 13 bases left in between.

J is TRBJ2-7 and V is TRBV27; perhaps TRBD2 as D (6 bases). CDR1 MNHEY and CDR2 SMNVEV come from the germline V gene (reference sequence). The CDR3 totals 15 residues. V lost 6 bases to trimming and J lost 4 bases, with 19 bases between them. For the CDR3, the DNA is TGTGCCAGCAGGTCCGGGGGAAAAGTGGCATACGAGCAGTACTTC. This codes for CASRSGGKVAYEQYF.

J is TRBJ2-7 and V is TRBV10-3, with 7 positions matching TRBD2. Trimming at V came to 2 bases and at J to 2 bases, leaving 9 bases not matched to a gene. Germline CDR1 is ENHRY and CDR2 is SYGVKD. The CDR3 contains 16 residues. The CDR3 bases are TGTGCCATCAGTGAGAGCGGGACGGGGGGTCCCTACGAGCAGTACTTC. It encodes CAISESGTGGPYEQYF.

This clonotype was recorded a few times. The V and J genes are TRBV7-2 and TRBJ2-3; possibly TRBD2 for D (6 bases). The CDR3 covers 15 residues. V lost 1 base to trimming and J lost 1 base, with 9 bases between them. Germline V lookup: CDR1 SGHTA, CDR2 FQGNSA. CDR3 region: CASSLVPGGTDTQYF. CDR3 nucleotides: TGTGCCAGCAGCTTAGTACCGGGGGGCACAGATACGCAGTATTTT.

This clonotype was observed a few times. The rearrangement joins TRBV6-5 to TRBJ1-6; D possibly corresponds to TRBD1 (6 bases). Germline-derived CDR1 and CDR2 are MNHEY and SVGAGI. This CDR3 is built from 14 residues. Trimming shortened V by 0 bases and J by 12 bases, and 12 bases separated the two germline ends. CDR3 protein: CASSYSGGREPLHF. The CDR3 DNA sequence: TGTGCCAGCAGTTACTCCGGGGGGCGTGAACCCCTCCACTTT.

The rearrangement uses TRBV21-1 and TRBJ2-3; TRBD1 is the table's D call and was not checked against the DNA. TRBV21-1 has pseudogene status. The CDR3 length is 14 residues. CDR3 sequence reads: CASSEPRDPDTQYF. The CDR3 bases are TGTGCCAGCAGCGAGCCCAGGGATCCAGATACGCAGTATTTT.

This clonotype was seen ten or more times. CDR3 in amino acids: CASLGDTQYF. The CDR3 bases are TGTGCCAGCTTGGGAGATACGCAGTATTTT. This chain joins TRBV7-9 and TRBJ2-3; D not resolved. Germline V gene lookup returns CDR1 SEHNR and CDR2 FQNEAQ (reference sequence). The CDR3 covers 10 residues. The V end lost 8 bases, the J end lost 5 bases, and 5 bases lay between the germline ends. The whole variable domain, filled in from reference TRBV7-9 and TRBJ2-3, reads DTGVSQNPRHKITKRGQNVTFRCDPISEHNRLYWYRQTLGQGPEFLTYFQNEAQLEKSRLLSDRFSAERPKGSFSTLEIQRTEQGDSAMYLCASLGDTQYFGPGTRLTVL.

This clonotype occurred many times. This chain joins TRBV20-1 and TRBJ2-1, with 8 positions matching TRBD2. The CDR3 runs to 15 residues. With V trimmed by 0 bases and J by 10 bases, 11 bases remained unmatched. Germline CDR1 and CDR2: DFQATT and SNEGSKA (reference sequence). CDR3 region: CSARDLSGSRREQFF. The CDR3 nucleotides are TGCAGTGCTAGAGATCTGAGCGGGAGTAGAAGGGAGCAGTTCTTC.

This clonotype has just a few counts. V and J are TRBV2 and TRBJ2-7; D might be TRBD2 (6 bases). Between the trimmed V and J ends, which lost 8 bases and 4 bases, there was a span of 18 bases. There are 14 residues in the CDR3. Germline loops: CDR1 SNHLY, CDR2 FYNNEI. CDR3 sequence (DNA): TGTGCCAGCCTGCTCGGGGGAGATCTTTACGAGCAGTACTTC. This codes for CASLLGGDLYEQYF.

The chain employs TRBV29-1 and TRBJ1-1, with a tentative D call TRBD1 (6 bases). This CDR3 contains 12 residues. Germline V gene data show CDR1 as SQVTM and CDR2 as ANQGSEA. V shed 6 bases and J shed 8 bases, with 16 bases lying between them. The CDR3 region has the DNA TGCAGCGTGGGGGGCGGCAGTTCAGAAGCTTTCTTT. Protein product: CSVGGGSSEAFF.

The rearrangement links TRBV5-1 to TRBJ2-7; 7 nucleotides match TRBD1. This CDR3 is 13 amino acids long. The junction had 4 bases not matched to a gene; V was cut back by 6 bases and J by 1 base. Looked up from germline, CDR1 is SGHRS and CDR2 is YFSETQ. The CDR3 DNA reads as TGCGCCAGCACCGAGGACAGGTCCTACGAGCAGTACTTC. It translates to CASTEDRSYEQYF.

The V gene is TRBV12-5, the J gene TRBJ1-1; D ambiguous. The germline V gene has CDR1 LGHNT and CDR2 FRNRAP. The germline V and J ends were trimmed by 9 bases and 2 bases, with 7 bases remaining between them. This CDR3 comprises 11 residues. CDR3 sequence reads: CASAANTEAFF. CDR3 DNA: TGTGCTAGCGCCGCTAACACTGAAGCTTTCTTT.

The V and J genes are TRBV3-1 and TRBJ1-5; D remains ambiguous. This CDR3 is built from 14 residues. The V gene's germline CDR1 is LGHDT and CDR2 YNNKEL (reference sequence). Trimming shortened V by 1 base and J by 5 bases, and 9 bases separated the two germline ends. The CDR3 here is CASSQGLGDQPQHF. In nucleotides, the CDR3 is TGTGCCAGCAGCCAAGGGCTCGGGGATCAGCCCCAGCATTTT.

This chain joins TRBV29-1 and TRBJ2-1; possible D gene TRBD1, 6 bases. Germline V gives CDR1 SQVTM, CDR2 ANQGSEA. This CDR3 has 13 amino acids. V lost 5 bases, J lost 2 bases, and 10 bases lay in between. This CDR3 is CSVSQGTYNEQFF. CDR3 DNA sequence: TGCAGCGTTTCACAGGGCACCTACAATGAGCAGTTCTTC.

This clonotype was observed many times. This sequence joins TRBV3-1 and TRBJ2-7; D ambiguous. Germline loops: CDR1 LGHDT, CDR2 YNNKEL (reference sequence). Between the trimmed V and J ends, which lost 0 bases and 4 bases, there was a span of 1 base. The CDR3 is 11 amino acids. CDR3 sequence: CASSQEYEQYF. The CDR3 DNA reads TGTGCCAGCAGCCAAGAATACGAGCAGTACTTC.

The chain recombines TRBV20-1 with TRBJ1-2; D is unclear. Trimming cost V 6 bases and J 6 bases, with 17 bases left between them. Germline CDR1 reads DFQATT; CDR2 reads SNEGSKA (reference sequence). The CDR3 is made up of 13 amino acids. The CDR3 nucleotides are TGCAGTGCGCCACCCGGACCGACGGATGGCTACACCTTC. This gives the protein CSAPPGPTDGYTF.

This clonotype has at least ten counts. The rearrangement uses TRBV5-1 and TRBJ1-2; D gene unclear. V lost 1 base to trimming and J lost 5 bases, with 6 bases between them. The CDR3 is made up of 12 amino acids. Per germline, CDR1 SGHRS and CDR2 YFSETQ. This chain's CDR3 is CASSLSRYGYTF. The CDR3 DNA is TGCGCCAGCAGCTTGTCACGGTATGGCTACACCTTC.

V gene TRBV5-1 combines with J gene TRBJ2-1, with 11 positions matching TRBD1. There are 15 residues in the CDR3. Unmatched junction bases numbered 10, after V lost 4 bases and J lost 10 bases. Germline CDR1 reads SGHRS; CDR2 reads YFSETQ. The chain's CDR3 is CASSHTGQGGQEQFF. In DNA, the CDR3 is TGCGCCAGCAGCCATACGGGACAGGGGGGACAGGAGCAGTTCTTC.

This clonotype was recorded many times. The gene calls are TRBV12-3 or TRBV12-4 and TRBJ2-5; D may be TRBD1 (6 bases). V lost 11 bases to trimming and J lost 5 bases, with 21 bases between them. The CDR3 contains 14 residues. The DNA for the CDR3 is TGTGCCTCAACAGGGTTTGGGAAGATGGAGACCCAGTACTTC. It codes for CASTGFGKMETQYF.

The rearrangement joins TRBV5-1 to TRBJ2-5; a weak D match, TRBD2 (5 bases). The CDR3 is 13 amino acids. V gave up 8 bases and J gave up 2 bases, with 13 bases separating them. The germline CDR1 and CDR2 sequences are SGHRS and YFSETQ. The CDR3, as DNA: TGCGCCAGTTGGTCGGGGATACAAGAGACCCAGTACTTC. This translates into CASWSGIQETQYF.

The chain carries TRBV7-2 and TRBJ1-5, with D perhaps TRBD1 (6 bases). This CDR3 is 14 amino acids long. Germline loops: CDR1 SGHTA, CDR2 FQGNSA. Trimming stripped 1 base from V and 7 bases from J, with 11 bases between. In DNA form, the CDR3 reads TGTGCCAGCAGCTTAGTAGGGGGTCTGCAGCCCCAGCATTTT. The encoded protein is CASSLVGGLQPQHF.

This clonotype was counted only a few times. This chain joins TRBV20-1 and TRBJ2-1; D is undetermined. The V end lost 5 bases, the J end lost 7 bases, and 18 bases lay between the germline ends. Germline loops: CDR1 DFQATT, CDR2 SNEGSKA (reference sequence). This CDR3 contains 14 residues. The CDR3 loop is CSAGLGRALNEQFF. The CDR3, as DNA: TGCAGTGCTGGGCTTGGGCGAGCTTTGAATGAGCAGTTCTTC.

This clonotype appeared many times. The chain joins TRBV6-5 to TRBJ1-2; no definite D call. The CDR3 covers 11 residues. The germline V and J ends were trimmed by 6 bases and 4 bases, with 6 bases remaining between them. The germline V gene has CDR1 MNHEY and CDR2 SVGAGI. The CDR3 DNA reads as TGTGCCAGCAGGACGGGCTATGGCTACACCTTC. Its translation: CASRTGYGYTF.

The chain couples TRBV12-3 or TRBV12-4 to TRBJ1-2; D might be TRBD1 (5 bases). Trimming took 2 bases from V and 4 from J, leaving 11 bases between them. The CDR3 has 14 residues. The CDR3 spells CASSLKGRSYGYTF. For the CDR3, the DNA is TGTGCCAGCAGTTTAAAGGGGCGATCCTATGGCTACACCTTC.